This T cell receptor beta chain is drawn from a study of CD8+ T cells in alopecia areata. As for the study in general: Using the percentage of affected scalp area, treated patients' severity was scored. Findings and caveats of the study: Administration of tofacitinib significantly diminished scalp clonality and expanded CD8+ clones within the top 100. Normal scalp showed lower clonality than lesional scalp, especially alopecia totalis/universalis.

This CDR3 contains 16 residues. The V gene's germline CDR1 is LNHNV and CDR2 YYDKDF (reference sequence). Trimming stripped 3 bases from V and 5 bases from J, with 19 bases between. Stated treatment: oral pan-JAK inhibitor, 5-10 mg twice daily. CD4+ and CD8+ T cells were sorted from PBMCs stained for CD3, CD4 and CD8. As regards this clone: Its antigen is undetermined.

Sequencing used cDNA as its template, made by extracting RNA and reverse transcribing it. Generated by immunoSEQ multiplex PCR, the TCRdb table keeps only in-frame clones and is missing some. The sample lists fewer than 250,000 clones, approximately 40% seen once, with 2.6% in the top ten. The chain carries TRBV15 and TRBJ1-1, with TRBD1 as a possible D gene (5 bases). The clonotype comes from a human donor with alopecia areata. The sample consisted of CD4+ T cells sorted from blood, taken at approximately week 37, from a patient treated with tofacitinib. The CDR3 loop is CATSRPIQGGLTEAFF. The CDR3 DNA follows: TGTGCCACCAGCAGGCCGATCCAGGGCGGTTTGACTGAAGCTTTCTTT.